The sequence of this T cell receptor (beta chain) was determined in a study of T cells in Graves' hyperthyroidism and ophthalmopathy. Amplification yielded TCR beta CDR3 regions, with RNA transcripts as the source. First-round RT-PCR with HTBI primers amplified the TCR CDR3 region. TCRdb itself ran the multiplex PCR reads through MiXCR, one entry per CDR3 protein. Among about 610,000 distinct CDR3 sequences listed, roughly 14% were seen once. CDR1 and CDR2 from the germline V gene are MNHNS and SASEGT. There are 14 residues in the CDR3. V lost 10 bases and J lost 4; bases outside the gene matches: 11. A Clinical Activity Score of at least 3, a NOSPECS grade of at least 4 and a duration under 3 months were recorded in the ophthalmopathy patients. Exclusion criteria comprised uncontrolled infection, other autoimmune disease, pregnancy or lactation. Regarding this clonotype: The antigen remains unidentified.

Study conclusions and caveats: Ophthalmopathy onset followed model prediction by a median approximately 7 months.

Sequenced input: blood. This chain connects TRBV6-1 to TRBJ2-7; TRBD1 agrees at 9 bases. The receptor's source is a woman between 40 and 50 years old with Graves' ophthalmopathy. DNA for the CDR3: TGTGCCACCCGCGCCGGGACAGGGAGGTACGAGCAGTACTTC. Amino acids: CATRAGTGRYEQYF.